The source of this T cell receptor (beta chain) is a study of Graves' ophthalmopathy and Graves' hyperthyroidism. Notes on the study in general: Blood also harbored most expanded thyroid clonotypes above 0.001 frequency.

Of note for this clonotype: What it binds is not known.

RNA transcripts provided the template for amplifying TCR beta CDR3 regions. An opening RT-PCR round employed HTBI primers and preceded a second-round multiplex PCR. From the multiplex PCR reads, TCRdb called clonotypes with MiXCR, one entry per CDR3 protein. The sample lists 650,000 to 900,000 distinct CDR3 sequences, 40% seen once, with 44% in the top ten. A duration under 3 months, NOSPECS ≥4, CAS ≥3 and moderate-to-severe activity characterized the donors with ophthalmopathy. PBMCs stemmed from under 11 ml of fresh peripheral blood. The CDR3 has 12 residues. Trimming shortened V by 4 bases and J by 10 bases, and 14 bases separated the two germline ends. Germline V CDR1 and CDR2: SGHDN, FVKESK.

The clonotype originates from an adult man with Graves' ophthalmopathy. Sequenced sample: peripheral blood. This chain uses TRBV14 with TRBJ2-7, with D maybe TRBD1 (6 bases). The CDR3 loop is CASSPRQGKQYF. CDR3 nucleotide sequence: TGTGCCAGCAGCCCGAGGCAGGGGAAACAGTACTTC.